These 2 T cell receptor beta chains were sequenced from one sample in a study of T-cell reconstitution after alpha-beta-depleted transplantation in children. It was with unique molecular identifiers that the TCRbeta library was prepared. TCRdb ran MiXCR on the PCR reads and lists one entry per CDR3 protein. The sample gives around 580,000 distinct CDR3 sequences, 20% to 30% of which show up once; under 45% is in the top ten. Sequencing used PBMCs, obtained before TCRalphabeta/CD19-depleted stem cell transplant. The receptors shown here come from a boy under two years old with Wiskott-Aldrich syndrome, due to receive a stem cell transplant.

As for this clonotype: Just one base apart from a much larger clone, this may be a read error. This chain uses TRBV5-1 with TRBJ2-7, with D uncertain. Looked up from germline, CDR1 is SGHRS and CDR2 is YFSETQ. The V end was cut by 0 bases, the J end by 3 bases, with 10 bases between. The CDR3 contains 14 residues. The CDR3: CASSLGISSYEQYF. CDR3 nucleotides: TGCGCCAGCAGCTTGGGGATTAGCAGCTACGAGCAGTACTTC.

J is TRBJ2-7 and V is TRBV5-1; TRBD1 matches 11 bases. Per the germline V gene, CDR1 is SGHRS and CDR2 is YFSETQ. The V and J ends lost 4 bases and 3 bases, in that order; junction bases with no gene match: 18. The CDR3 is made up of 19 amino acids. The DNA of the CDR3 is TGCGCCAGCAGCCCCTGGACAGGGGGCGCAATAGGGTTCGGCTACGAGCAGTACTTC. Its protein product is CASSPWTGGAIGFGYEQYF.